This T cell receptor beta chain was captured by sequencing in a study of T cells in Graves' hyperthyroidism and ophthalmopathy. Each patient was aged 18 to 65 and had newly diagnosed hyperthyroidism of under 2 months' duration. Reasons for excluding patients were uncontrolled infection, other autoimmune disease, pregnancy or lactation. The blood specimen was taken at initial hyperthyroidism diagnosis, before any ophthalmopathy symptoms. To note about this clonotype: Its antigen is unidentified.

The V gene end was trimmed by 0 bases and the J gene end by 5 bases; junction bases not matched to a gene: 4. Germline CDR1 is DFQATT and CDR2 is SNEGSKA (reference sequence). The CDR3 length is 16 residues. General study points: The model forecast ophthalmopathy, anticipating it by a median about six months before onset.

From RNA transcripts, TCR beta CDR3 regions were amplified. TCR CDR3 underwent first-round RT-PCR with the HTBI primer set. TCRdb passed the multiplex PCR reads through MiXCR, listing each CDR3 protein once. The sample carries about 580,000 distinct CDR3 sequences, about 15% recorded once. The V call is TRBV20-1, the J call TRBJ1-4, with 12 bases aligning to TRBD1. This clonotype was sampled from a woman between 25 and 40 years old with Graves' hyperthyroidism that later progressed to Graves' ophthalmopathy. The sequenced sample consisted of blood. The DNA of the CDR3 is TGCAGTGCTAGAGATTGGGGACAGGGGGCGAATGAAAAACTGTTTTTT. It yields the protein CSARDWGQGANEKLFF.